This T cell receptor (beta chain) appears in the sequencing data of a study of blood T cell repertoires in COVID-19. Study in general: Specimens from acute and convalescent COVID-19 originated in the United States, Italy and Spain. T cells, B-cell-depleted T cells, or PBMCs provided the cDNA or gDNA that served as material.

In the source study's methods: Cell counts per sample came from amplifying reference gene primers. Assay: immunoSEQ multiplex PCR; the TCRdb copy retains only in-frame clones and omits some. V and J calls plus clone size are reproduced from that table; the DNA served to infer D and trimming. The table has about 49,000 clones, roughly 85% seen once. This receptor was taken from a human donor in a cohort sampled during active COVID-19. Input material: peripheral blood.

The CDR3 coding sequence is TGTGCCAGCAGGGATCTTATACAGGTTGGGACCGGGGAGCTGTTTTTT. It codes for CASRDLIQVGTGELFF. The V gene is TRBV7-8, the J gene TRBJ2-2, with a tentative D call TRBD1 (5 bases). The CDR3 runs to 16 residues. V lost 6 bases, J lost 5 bases, and 19 bases lay in between. In germline, CDR1 is SGHVS, CDR2 FQNEAQ.